This is a list of T cell receptor beta chains from one sample in a study of OX40 agonist ivuxolimab in advanced cancers. The repertoire was sequenced with immunoSEQ multiplex PCR; TCRdb's copy has only in-frame clones and lacks some. The table records 70,000 or so clones, over 70% of them present only once. The sequencing used CD4+ or CD8+ T cells sorted from blood, collected in a trial of the OX40 agonist ivuxolimab. The receptors were gathered from an adult with an advanced solid tumor such as melanoma, head and neck, liver or kidney cancer. Both conserved end residues are part of each CDR3. Each record gives: V gene, J gene, CDR3 protein.

>TRBV9|TRBJ1-1
CASSPTGGLNTEAFF
>TRBV7-2|TRBJ1-1
CASSLDTNWAEAFF
>TRBV10-1|TRBJ2-4
CASHRGGTGLF
>TRBV2|TRBJ1-1
CASSWGGTEAFF
>TRBV14|TRBJ2-3
CASSLNRGTGTQYF
>TRBV5-4|TRBJ1-2
CASSLAGPNYGYTF
>TRBV19|TRBJ2-2
CASSIRELNTGELFF
>TRBV2|TRBJ2-5
CASSEVAGGETQYF
>TRBV10-1|TRBJ1-4
CASSEMTGTGDEKLFF
>TRBV6-1|TRBJ1-5
CASSAGTADGPQHF
>TRBV23-1|TRBJ2-4
CASDLPPGLAKNIQYF
>TRBV7-9|TRBJ2-6
CASIPGTNYGSGANVLTF
>TRBV7-6|TRBJ2-6
CASSPGANVLTF
>TRBV29-1|TRBJ1-1
CSVRTSGTANTEAFF
>TRBV6-5|TRBJ1-1
CASSYLTGKTEAFF
>TRBV16|TRBJ2-3
CASSQSSWASTDTQYF
>TRBV19|TRBJ1-5
CASTSVGGGGQPQHF
>TRBV7-2|TRBJ1-1
CASRLLRNTEAFF
>TRBV30|TRBJ2-2
CAWSVLATRRTGELFF
>TRBV5-4|NA
CASSPKLAGVFEQYF
>TRBV2|TRBJ1-5
CASSWDRGGNQPQHF
>TRBV30|TRBJ1-3
CAWSVPGARSGNTIYF
>TRBV5-1|TRBJ1-5
CASSEGGWNQPQHF
>TRBV5-4|TRBJ2-3
CASSLGLVTDTQYF
>TRBV6-5|TRBJ1-1
CASKRQGQNTEAFF
>TRBV6-1|TRBJ2-2
CASSTAFNTGELFF
>TRBV6-1|TRBJ1-2
CASSDSRSYGYTF
>TRBV5-1|TRBJ2-7
CASSTLTSGGLDEQYF
>TRBV5-1|TRBJ1-1
CASRPTGSGTEAFF
>TRBV7-8|TRBJ2-1
CASSLTVEGRPFF
>TRBV10-3|TRBJ1-3
CAISGPLSGNTIYF
>TRBV27|TRBJ2-3
CASSPERGVLGSTDTQYF
>TRBV7-8|TRBJ2-6
CASGKETRGANVLTF
>TRBV19|TRBJ2-3
CASSISFPSDTQYF
>TRBV6-1|TRBJ1-4
CASTLTGTYNEKLFF
>TRBV4-2|TRBJ1-1
CASSQGRDTEAFF
>TRBV5-1|TRBJ2-7
CASRTDEVRHEQYF
>TRBV18|TRBJ2-7
CASSRGTSGGKLTYEQYF
>TRBV6-5|TRBJ1-1
CASSYSGSNTEAFF
>TRBV11-3|TRBJ2-7
CASSLEGTTGTYEQYF
>TRBV12-5|TRBJ2-2
CASALDGNTGELFF
>TRBV28|TRBJ2-3
CATDSSSDTQYF
>TRBV5-1|TRBJ2-2
CASSPVGGNAGELFF
>TRBV18|TRBJ2-7
CASSPPPGLTSYEQYF
>TRBV11-2|TRBJ2-7
CASSLDWVDSGFYF
>TRBV4-2|TRBJ1-3
CASSQDIDRPTRNTIYF
>TRBV5-1|TRBJ2-3
CASSLVGSQDTQYF
>TRBV5-6|TRBJ2-3
CASSLYSRDTQYF
>TRBV9|TRBJ2-4
CASSVGTSGGSNIQYF
>TRBV11-3|TRBJ2-1
CASSIGTSLHNEQFF
>TRBV4-1|TRBJ2-2
CASSQDRAGSDTGELFF
>TRBV11-2|TRBJ1-1
CASSPRKEGDTEAFF
>TRBV11-2|TRBJ2-2
CASSLNAQSNTGELFF
>TRBV5-1|TRBJ2-3
CASKLAGGRGDTQYF
>TRBV30|TRBJ2-7
CAWRMDTAYEQYF
>TRBV30|TRBJ1-2
CAWSARGPGGYTF
>TRBV10-3|TRBJ2-7
CAISVPHRDPLREQYF